The clone carrying this T cell receptor (beta chain) has a handful of counts. The antigen is undetermined. A quantitative 5'-RACE method, one with molecular barcodes, was used to make TCR beta libraries. MiXCR was run by TCRdb on the 5' RACE reads, yielding one entry per CDR3 protein. The sample includes approximately 440,000 distinct CDR3 sequences, 17% seen only once; the top ten take about 0.94%. This record belongs to a study of CD8 T cells in ankylosing spondylitis. Findings and limits, study-wide: With a CD8+ phenotype, disease-linked clones were relatively rare in peripheral blood. Previous work reported some of these motif variants in the synovial fluid and blood of reactive arthritis. Matched ankylosing spondylitis synovial fluid reportedly contained a significantly enriched population of disease-linked clones. A motif in TCR beta, a set of about eight highly homologous variants, appeared characteristic of ankylosing spondylitis blood.

CDR1 and CDR2 from the germline V gene are MDHEN and SYDVKM. Trimming removed 3 bases from V and 4 bases from J, with 12 bases in between. The CDR3 runs to 14 residues. This clonotype was sampled from a male donor with ankylosing spondylitis. Sequencing was carried out using blood, either unsorted or a sorted T cell fraction (not recorded which). V gene TRBV28 combines with J gene TRBJ2-5, with TRBD2 as a possible D gene (5 bases). The CDR3 nucleotides read TGTGCCAGCAGTTTCTACCTCCGGGGAGAGACCCAGTACTTC. Its translation is CASSFYLRGETQYF.